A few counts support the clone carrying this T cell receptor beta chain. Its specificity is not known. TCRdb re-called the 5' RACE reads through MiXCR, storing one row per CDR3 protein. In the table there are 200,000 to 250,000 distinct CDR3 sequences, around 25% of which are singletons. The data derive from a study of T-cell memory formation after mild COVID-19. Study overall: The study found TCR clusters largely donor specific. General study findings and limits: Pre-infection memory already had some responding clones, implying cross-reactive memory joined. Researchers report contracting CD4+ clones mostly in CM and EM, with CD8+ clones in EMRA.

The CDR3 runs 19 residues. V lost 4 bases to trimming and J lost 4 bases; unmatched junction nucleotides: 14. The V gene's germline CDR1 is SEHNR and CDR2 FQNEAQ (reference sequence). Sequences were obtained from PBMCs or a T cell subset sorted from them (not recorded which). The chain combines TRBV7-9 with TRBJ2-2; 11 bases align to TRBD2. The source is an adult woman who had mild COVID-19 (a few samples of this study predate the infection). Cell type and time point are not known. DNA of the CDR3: TGTGCCAGCAGCTCCTACCTCTTTACCGGACTAGCGGGCACCGGGGAGCTGTTTTTT. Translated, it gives CASSSYLFTGLAGTGELFF.